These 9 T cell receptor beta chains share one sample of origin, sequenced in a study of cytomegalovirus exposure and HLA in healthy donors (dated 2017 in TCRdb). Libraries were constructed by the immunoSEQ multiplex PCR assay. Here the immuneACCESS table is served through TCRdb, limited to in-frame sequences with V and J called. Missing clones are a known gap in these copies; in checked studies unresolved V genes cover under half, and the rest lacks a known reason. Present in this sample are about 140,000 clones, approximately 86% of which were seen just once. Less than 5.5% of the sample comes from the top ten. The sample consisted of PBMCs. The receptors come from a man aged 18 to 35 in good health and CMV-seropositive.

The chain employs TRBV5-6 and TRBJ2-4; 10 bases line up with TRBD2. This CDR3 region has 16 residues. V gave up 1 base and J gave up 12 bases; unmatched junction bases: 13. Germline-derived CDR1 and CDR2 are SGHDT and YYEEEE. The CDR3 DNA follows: TGTGCCAGCAGCTTGAGTCCCAGCGGGGGGGCTTTTAATCAGTACTTC. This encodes CASSLSPSGGAFNQYF.

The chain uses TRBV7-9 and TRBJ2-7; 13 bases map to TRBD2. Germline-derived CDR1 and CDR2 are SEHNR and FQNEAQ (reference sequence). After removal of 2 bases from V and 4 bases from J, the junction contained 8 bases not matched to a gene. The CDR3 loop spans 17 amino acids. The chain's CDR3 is CASSLSTGLAGLYEQYF. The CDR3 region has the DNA TGTGCCAGCAGCTTATCGACGGGACTAGCGGGGTTATACGAGCAGTACTTC.

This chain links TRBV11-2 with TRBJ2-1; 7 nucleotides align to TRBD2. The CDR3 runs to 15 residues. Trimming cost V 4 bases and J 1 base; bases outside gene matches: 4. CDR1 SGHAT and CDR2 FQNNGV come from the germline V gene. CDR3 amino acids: CASSSGTTSYNEQFF. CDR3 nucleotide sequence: TGTGCCAGCAGCTCAGGGACTACTTCCTACAATGAGCAGTTCTTC.

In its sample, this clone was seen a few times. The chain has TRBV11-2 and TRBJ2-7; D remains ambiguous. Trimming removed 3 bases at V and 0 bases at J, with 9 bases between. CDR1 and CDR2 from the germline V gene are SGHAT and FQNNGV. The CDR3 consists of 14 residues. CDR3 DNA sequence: TGTGCCAGCAGCTTGACGACGGGCTCCTACGAGCAGTACTTC. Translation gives CASSLTTGSYEQYF.

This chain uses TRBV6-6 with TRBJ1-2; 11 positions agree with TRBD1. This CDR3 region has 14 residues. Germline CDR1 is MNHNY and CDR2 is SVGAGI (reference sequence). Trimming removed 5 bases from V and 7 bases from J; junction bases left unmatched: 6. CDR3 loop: CASSLGTGGLGYTF. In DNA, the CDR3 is TGTGCCAGCAGTCTTGGGACAGGGGGACTTGGCTACACCTTC.

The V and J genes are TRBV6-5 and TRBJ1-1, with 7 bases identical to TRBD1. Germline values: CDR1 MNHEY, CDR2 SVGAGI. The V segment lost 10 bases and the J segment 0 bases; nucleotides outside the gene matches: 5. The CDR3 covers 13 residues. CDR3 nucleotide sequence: TGTGCCACCCGGGGACAGTTGAACACTGAAGCTTTCTTT. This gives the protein CATRGQLNTEAFF.

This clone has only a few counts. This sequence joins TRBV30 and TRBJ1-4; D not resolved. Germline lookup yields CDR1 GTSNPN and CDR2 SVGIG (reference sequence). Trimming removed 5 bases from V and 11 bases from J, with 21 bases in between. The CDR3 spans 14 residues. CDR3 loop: CAWSHSTRSEKLFF. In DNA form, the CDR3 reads TGTGCCTGGTCCCATAGTACGAGGTCAGAGAAACTGTTTTTT. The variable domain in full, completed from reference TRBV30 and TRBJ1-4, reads SQTIHQWPATLVQPVGSPLSLECTVEGTSNPNLYWYRQAAGRGLQLLFYSVGIGQISSEVPQNLSASRPQDRQFILSSKKLLLSDSGFYLCAWSHSTRSEKLFFGSGTQLSVL.

Written as DNA, the CDR3 is TGTGCCAGCAGCCAAGATGGGGACAGGAACGTGCAGTACTTC. Its translation is CASSQDGDRNVQYF. The V gene is TRBV4-2, the J gene TRBJ2-7; 8 nucleotides line up with TRBD1. This CDR3 spans 14 amino acids. CDR1 is LGHNA, CDR2 YNFKEQ, per germline. J was trimmed by 9 bases and V by 0 bases; bases with no gene match: 7.

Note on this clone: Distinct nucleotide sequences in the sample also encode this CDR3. CDR3 nucleotide sequence: TGTGCCAGCAGCTCCACAGGAGGAGGGACTGAAGCTTTCTTT. It encodes CASSSTGGGTEAFF. The chain recombines TRBV6-5 with TRBJ1-1, with D perhaps matching TRBD1 (5 bases). This CDR3 is built from 14 residues. Germline CDR1 and CDR2: MNHEY and SVGAGI. V lost 6 bases, J lost 5 bases, and 16 bases lay in between.